This T cell receptor beta chain is from a study of T cells after yellow fever vaccination. Between the trimmed V and J ends, which lost 4 bases and 1 base, there was a span of 13 bases. In germline, CDR1 is SGHTA, CDR2 FQGNSA. This CDR3 contains 15 residues. As TCR cDNA was made by 5'RACE template switching, a universal primer site and UMIs were added. TCRdb passed the 5' RACE reads through MiXCR, listing each CDR3 protein once. The sample includes about 320,000 distinct CDR3 sequences, around 4.5% of them seen just once. This clonotype was counted only a few times. This receptor was identified in a man aged 18-30 years who received the YFV17D yellow fever vaccine. The chain recombines TRBV7-2 with TRBJ2-5, with D perhaps being TRBD1 or TRBD2 (5 bases each). Sequenced here: PBMCs, sampled 15 days after the yellow fever booster vaccination. CDR3 bases: TGTGCCAGCAGCTCTTATGGGGCGGGCCAAGAGACCCAGTACTTC. It specifies CASSSYGAGQETQYF.